These 9 T cell receptor beta chains originate from one sample sequenced in a study of T-cell reconstitution after alpha-beta-depleted transplantation in children. Preparation of the TCRbeta library involved a method that used unique molecular identifiers. A single record per CDR3 protein comes from TCRdb applying MiXCR to the PCR reads. The sample lists approximately 240,000 distinct CDR3 sequences, roughly 10% occurring once. Sequencing used PBMCs from the stem cell graft donor, obtained from the stem cell graft. The origin of the receptors is a human donor who donated a stem cell graft to a child with acute lymphoblastic leukemia.

The chain joins TRBV12-3 or TRBV12-4 to TRBJ2-7; TRBD2 aligns across 10 bases. J was trimmed by 3 bases and V by 8 bases; bases with no gene match: 4. The CDR3 is 13 amino acids. CDR3 in amino acids: CASRLAGGYEQYF. The CDR3, as DNA: TGTGCCAGCCGACTAGCGGGCGGCTACGAGCAGTACTTC.

V usage is TRBV3-1 and J usage is TRBJ2-3; 11 nucleotides agree with TRBD2. Trimming at V came to 4 bases and at J to 2 bases, leaving 2 bases not matched to a gene. The CDR3 is made up of 15 amino acids. Germline CDR1 is LGHDT and CDR2 is YNNKEL (reference sequence). For the CDR3, the DNA is TGTGCCAGCAGCCGACTAGCGGGGACCACAGATACGCAGTATTTT. Protein: CASSRLAGTTDTQYF.

This clonotype was picked up many times. V is TRBV27 and J is TRBJ1-2, with D hard to call. Trimming cost V 8 bases and J 1 base, with 17 bases left between them. This CDR3 has 15 residues. From germline, CDR1 is MNHEY and CDR2 SMNVEV (reference sequence). CDR3 protein: CASGVRAEDNYGYTF. The CDR3 DNA sequence: TGTGCCAGCGGGGTAAGGGCAGAAGATAACTATGGCTACACCTTC.

At least ten counts were recorded for this clonotype. V usage is TRBV5-1 and J usage is TRBJ1-2; D possibly corresponds to TRBD1 (6 bases). V lost 0 bases and J lost 3, with 12 bases in between. The germline V gene has CDR1 SGHRS and CDR2 YFSETQ. The CDR3 contains 15 residues. The CDR3 DNA reads TGCGCCAGCAGCTTGGCCGGGGGCGCGGACTATGGCTACACCTTC. This encodes CASSLAGGADYGYTF.

In its sample, this clonotype was seen many times. In nucleotides, the CDR3 is TGCAGTGCTTTCAGGGAATTTTTCGATGGCTACACCTTC. Its protein product is CSAFREFFDGYTF. This rearrangement joins TRBV20-1 to TRBJ1-2; D perhaps matches TRBD1 (5 bases). The CDR3 totals 13 residues. Germline loops: CDR1 DFQATT, CDR2 SNEGSKA (reference sequence). Trimming shortened V by 5 bases and J by 6 bases, and 16 bases separated the two germline ends.

This clonotype came up many times. V gene TRBV5-1 combines with J gene TRBJ2-7; D is ambiguous. In germline, CDR1 is SGHRS, CDR2 YFSETQ. The CDR3 runs to 14 residues. The germline V and J ends were trimmed by 6 bases and 2 bases, with 15 bases remaining between them. The CDR3 is CASNKVSGTYEQYF. The CDR3 region has the DNA TGCGCCAGCAACAAGGTTTCGGGTACCTACGAGCAGTACTTC.

This clonotype was picked up many times. The CDR3: CASVMQQGTEAFF. CDR3 DNA: TGCGCCAGCGTGATGCAACAGGGCACTGAAGCTTTCTTT. The genes are TRBV5-1 and TRBJ1-1, with TRBD1 as a possible D gene (6 bases). V was pared by 7 bases and J by 4 bases, with 14 bases between. Germline V lookup: CDR1 SGHRS, CDR2 YFSETQ. This CDR3 spans 13 amino acids.

This clonotype has at least ten counts. V gene TRBV18 combines with J gene TRBJ2-2, with 9 bases fitting TRBD1. This CDR3 comprises 17 residues. Germline V gene data show CDR1 as KGHSH and CDR2 as LQKENI. V dropped 3 bases and J dropped 3; count of bases not matched to a gene: 8. CDR3 DNA: TGTGCCAGCTCACCTAATACCGGGACAGGGCACACCGGGGAGCTGTTTTTT. It codes for CASSPNTGTGHTGELFF.

This clonotype was picked up a small number of times. The V and J genes are TRBV7-2 and TRBJ2-7; tentative D call: TRBD2 (5 bases). Germline assignment: CDR1 SGHTA and CDR2 FQGNSA. Deletions cut 2 bases from V and 2 bases from J, with 16 bases between. This CDR3 spans 16 amino acids. The CDR3 region is CASSLNSESAAYEQYF. The CDR3, as DNA: TGTGCCAGCAGCTTAAATAGCGAATCGGCCGCCTACGAGCAGTACTTC.